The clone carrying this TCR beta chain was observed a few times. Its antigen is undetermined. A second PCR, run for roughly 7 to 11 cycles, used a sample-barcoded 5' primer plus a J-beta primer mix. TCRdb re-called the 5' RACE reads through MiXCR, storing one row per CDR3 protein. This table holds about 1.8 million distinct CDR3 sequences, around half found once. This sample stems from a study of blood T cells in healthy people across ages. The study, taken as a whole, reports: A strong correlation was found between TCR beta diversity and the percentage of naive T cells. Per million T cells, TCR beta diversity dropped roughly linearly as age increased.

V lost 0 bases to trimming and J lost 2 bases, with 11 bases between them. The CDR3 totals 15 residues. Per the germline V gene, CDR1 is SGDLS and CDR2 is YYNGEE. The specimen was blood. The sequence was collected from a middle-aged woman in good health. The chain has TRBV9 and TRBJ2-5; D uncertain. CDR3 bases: TGTGCCAGCAGCGTAGGGCACGCAGGACAAGAGACCCAGTACTTC. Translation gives CASSVGHAGQETQYF.